This T cell receptor (beta chain) was captured by sequencing in a study of cytomegalovirus exposure and HLA in healthy donors. V shed 4 bases and J 4 bases; nucleotides not matched to a gene: 9. This CDR3 contains 16 residues. Germline V gene lookup returns CDR1 SGHRS and CDR2 YFSETQ. Sequencing used immunoSEQ multiplex PCR; TCRdb keeps in-frame clones, though not all of them. The sample contains about 260,000 clones, about 90% of which appear only once. Points from the study as a whole: Reported performance of the classifier showed diagnosis of cytomegalovirus status with high specificity and sensitivity. Most TCR sequences were seen very rarely across donors, but some public TCRs occurred in many.

Concerning this clone: Antigen unknown.

The rearrangement uses TRBV5-1 and TRBJ1-3, with 9 bases identical to TRBD1. Sequencing was carried out using PBMCs. This receptor was identified in a woman aged 30 to 39 in good health and CMV-seronegative. CDR3 loop: CASSPGTGTGGNTIYF. CDR3 in DNA: TGCGCCAGCAGCCCCGGTACCGGGACAGGGGGAAACACCATATATTTT.